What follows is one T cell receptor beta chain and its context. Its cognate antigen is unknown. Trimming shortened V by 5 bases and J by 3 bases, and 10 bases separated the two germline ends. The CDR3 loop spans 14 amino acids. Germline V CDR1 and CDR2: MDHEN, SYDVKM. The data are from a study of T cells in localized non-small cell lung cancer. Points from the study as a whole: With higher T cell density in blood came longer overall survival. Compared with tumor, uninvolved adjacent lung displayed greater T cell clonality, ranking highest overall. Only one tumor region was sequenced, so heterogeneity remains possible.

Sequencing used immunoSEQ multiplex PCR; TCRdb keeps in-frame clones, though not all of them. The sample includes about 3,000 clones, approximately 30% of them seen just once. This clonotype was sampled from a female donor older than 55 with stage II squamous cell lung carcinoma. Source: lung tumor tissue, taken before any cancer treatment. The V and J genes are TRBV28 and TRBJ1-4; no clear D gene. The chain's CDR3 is CASSGSGSNEKLFF. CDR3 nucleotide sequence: TGTGCCAGCAGTGGTTCTGGTTCTAATGAAAAACTGTTTTTT. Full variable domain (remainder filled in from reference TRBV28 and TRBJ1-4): DVKVTQSSRYLVKRTGEKVFLECVQDMDHENMFWYRQDPGLGLRLIYFSYDVKMKEKGDIPEGYSVSREKKERFSLILESASTNQTSMYLCASSGSGSNEKLFFGSGTQLSVL.